This section outlines one TCR beta chain sequence together with its context. The entry originates in a study of blood T cell repertoires in COVID-19. Study summary: There were acute and convalescent COVID-19 samples, and they came from the United States, Italy and Spain. T cells, B-cell-depleted T cells, or PBMCs supplied cDNA or gDNA.

In the original analysis: By means of reference gene primer amplification, nucleated cell counts were estimated. Generated by immunoSEQ multiplex PCR, the TCRdb table keeps only in-frame clones and is missing some. For V, J and clone size, that table is used; D and trimming come from the DNA. Of over 65,000 clones in the sample, less than 85% are singletons; the top ten hold roughly 16%. Between the trimmed V and J ends, which lost 5 bases and 2 bases, there was a span of 12 bases. CDR3 length equals 14 residues. The germline gives CDR1 SGHDT, CDR2 YYEEEE. V and J are TRBV5-6 and TRBJ2-3; TRBD2 might be the D (6 bases). Source material: peripheral blood. The clonotype originates from a man older than 75 with active COVID-19. CDR3 sequence: CASSEAGNTDTQYF. The DNA of the CDR3 is TGTGCCAGCAGTGAGGCGGGAAACACAGATACGCAGTATTTT. Complete variable domain (other parts from reference TRBV5-6 and TRBJ2-3): DAGVTQSPTHLIKTRGQQVTLRCSPKSGHDTVSWYQQALGQGPQFIFQYYEEEERQRGNFPDRFSGHQFPNYSSELNVNALLLGDSALYLCASSEAGNTDTQYFGPGTRLTVL.